This TCR beta chain was recorded in a study of TIL therapy for anti-PD-1-resistant metastatic lung cancer. Study-wide context: Patients then received nivolumab; progressors got lymphodepletion, TIL and IL-2. Median tumor PD-L1 proportion score was about 6.6%.

Time point of the sample: pre-treatment sample, taken before nivolumab and TIL therapy. Enrollment ran from October 2017 to early 2020. Germline V gene data show CDR1 as MNHNS and CDR2 as SASEGT. The CDR3 covers 15 residues. The V and J ends lost 3 bases and 1 base, in that order; junction bases with no gene match: 0. This was the immunoSEQ v3 assay. Method: immunoSEQ multiplex PCR; TCRdb's copy keeps in-frame clones and lacks some. The sample carries more than 50,000 clones, around 86% recorded once. This clonotype was sampled from a person aged 25-85 years with non-small cell lung cancer. The starting material was blood, obtained at baseline. The chain combines TRBV6-1 with TRBJ1-6, with 7 bases fitting TRBD1. The CDR3 reads CASSETGSYNSPLHF. The CDR3 DNA is TGTGCCAGCAGTGAGACAGGGTCCTATAATTCACCCCTCCACTTT.